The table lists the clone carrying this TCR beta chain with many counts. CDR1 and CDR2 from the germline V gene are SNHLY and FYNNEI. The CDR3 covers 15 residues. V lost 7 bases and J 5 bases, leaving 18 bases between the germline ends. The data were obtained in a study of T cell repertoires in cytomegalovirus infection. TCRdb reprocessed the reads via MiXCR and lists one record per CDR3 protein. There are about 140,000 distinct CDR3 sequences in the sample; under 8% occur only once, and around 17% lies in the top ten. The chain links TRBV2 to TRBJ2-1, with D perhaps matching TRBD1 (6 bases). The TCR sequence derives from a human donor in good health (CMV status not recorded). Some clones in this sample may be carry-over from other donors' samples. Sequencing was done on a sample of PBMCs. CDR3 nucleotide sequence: TGTGCCAGCACTACAGGGATGTCGCCAGACAATGAGCAGTTCTTC. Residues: CASTTGMSPDNEQFF.